The 8 T cell receptor beta chains in this list originate from one sample, sequenced in a study of cytomegalovirus exposure and HLA in healthy donors. The study ran its PCR with 60 Vbeta and 13 Jbeta primers. TCRdb keeps only in-frame clones here, not all; method: immunoSEQ multiplex PCR. The sample carries 110,000 to 150,000 clones, around three quarters recorded once. The sample comprised PBMCs. The receptors derive from a young woman in good health and CMV-seropositive.

The V and J genes are TRBV23-1 and TRBJ2-1, with D tentatively TRBD2 (6 bases). TRBV23-1 is flagged as an ORF with uncertain function. V was clipped by 3 bases and J by 0 bases, with 12 bases between them. The CDR3 has 16 amino acids. CDR3 amino acids: CASSHPGLYSYNEQFF. Here the CDR3 DNA reads TGCGCCAGCAGTCACCCGGGACTTTACTCCTACAATGAGCAGTTCTTC.

In its sample, this clone was seen a few times. This chain links TRBV7-4 with TRBJ1-2; D is ambiguous. Germline V CDR1 and CDR2: SGHVT, SQSDAQ. The V gene lost 5 bases and the J gene lost 6 bases, with 13 bases spanning the gap. This CDR3 region has 13 residues. The CDR3 DNA is TGTGCCAGCAGCCCAAGAGCGGTCCATGGCTACACCTTC. Translated: CASSPRAVHGYTF. Full variable domain (remainder filled in from reference TRBV7-4 and TRBJ1-2): GAGVSQSPRYKVAKRGRDVALRCDSISGHVTLYWYRQTLGQGSEVLTYSQSDAQRDKSGRPSGRFSAERPERSVSTLKIQRTEQGDSAVYLCASSPRAVHGYTFGSGTRLTVV.

J is TRBJ1-3 and V is TRBV5-5; D ambiguous. The CDR3 has 15 amino acids. V lost 0 bases and J lost 2, with 9 bases in between. From germline, CDR1 is SGHKS and CDR2 YYEKEE (reference sequence). The CDR3 spells CASSLGQVAGNTIYF. CDR3 nucleotide sequence: TGTGCCAGCAGCTTGGGTCAGGTGGCTGGAAACACCATATATTTT.

The V call is TRBV6-1, the J call TRBJ1-2; a possible D gene is TRBD1 (6 bases). This CDR3 region has 16 residues. The germline V gene encodes CDR1 MNHNS and CDR2 SASEGT. Trimming stripped 4 bases from V and 1 base from J, with 16 bases between. The CDR3 is CASSGAWGGHNYGYTF. The CDR3 DNA follows: TGTGCCAGCAGTGGGGCCTGGGGGGGCCATAACTATGGCTACACCTTC.

This clone has only a few counts. The V gene is TRBV29-1, the J gene TRBJ1-1, with TRBD1 matching 8 bases. This CDR3 region has 13 residues. Germline CDR1 is SQVTM and CDR2 is ANQGSEA. The junction had 5 bases not matched to a gene; V was cut back by 7 bases and J by 1 base. As DNA, the CDR3 is TGCAGCGCACTTGGACAGGGGAACACTGAAGCTTTCTTT. This codes for CSALGQGNTEAFF.

V gene TRBV5-1 combines with J gene TRBJ2-7; 11 nucleotides match TRBD2. Per the germline V gene, CDR1 is SGHRS and CDR2 is YFSETQ. CDR3 length: 16 residues. V gave up 2 bases and J gave up 0 bases; unmatched junction bases: 4. CDR3 sequence reads: CASSFTSGGLSYEQYF. The CDR3 DNA is TGCGCCAGCAGCTTTACTAGCGGGGGCCTCTCCTACGAGCAGTACTTC. Using reference TRBV5-1 and TRBJ2-7 for the parts outside the CDR3, the full variable domain is KAGVTQTPRYLIKTRGQQVTLSCSPISGHRSVSWYQQTPGQGLQFLFEYFSETQRNKGNFPGRFSGRQFSNSRSEMNVSTLELGDSALYLCASSFTSGGLSYEQYFGPGTRLTVT.

The chain combines TRBV5-6 with TRBJ2-5, with 7 bases that match TRBD1. The CDR3 spans 16 residues. The ends lost 2 bases at V and 5 bases at J; junction bases unmatched: 12. Germline loops: CDR1 SGHDT, CDR2 YYEEEE. CDR3 region: CASSLDPTGVGETQYF. The CDR3 DNA reads TGTGCCAGCAGCTTAGACCCTACAGGGGTGGGGGAGACCCAGTACTTC.

The V gene is TRBV6-1, the J gene TRBJ1-5; D unclear. Trimming pared 2 bases from V and 6 bases from J, leaving 17 bases between. Germline V CDR1 and CDR2: MNHNS, SASEGT. This CDR3 comprises 16 residues. Written as DNA, the CDR3 is TGTGCCAGCAGTGAATTCGGTAGCCTAGCGGGTCAGCCCCAGCATTTT. This translates into CASSEFGSLAGQPQHF.